The sequence of this TCR beta chain was determined in a study of T cells expressing NK-cell markers. To note about this clonotype: Its target is unknown.

Generation of TCR beta cDNA was performed by 5'RACE template switching incorporating UMIs. TCRdb reanalyzed the 5' RACE reads and collapses them to one entry per CDR3 protein, without DNA. This table lists 90,000 to 130,000 distinct CDR3 sequences. Per the germline V gene, CDR1 is SGHKS and CDR2 is YYEKEE (reference sequence). This CDR3 is built from 12 residues. Study conclusions and caveats: NKG2C+ dominant clonotypes from 6 or 7 donors made up roughly 1.0-8% of CD8+ T cells. The CD3+CD56-NKG2C+ fraction of several donors was likewise dominated by these clonotypes.

This clonotype was obtained from a woman between 18 and 75 years old in good health. The V and J genes are TRBV5-5 and TRBJ2-5. The sequenced sample was blood T cells: a sorted CD56 or NKG2C T cell subset, CD4+ or CD8+ T cells, or bulk PBMC T cells (not recorded which). The CDR3 sequence: CASSFISETQYF. The full variable domain, completed using reference TRBV5-5 and TRBJ2-5, is DAGVTQSPTHLIKTRGQQVTLRCSPISGHKSVSWYQQVLGQGPQFIFQYYEKEERGRGNFPDRFSARQFPNYSSELNVNALLLGDSALYLCASSFISETQYFGPGTRLLVL.